The source of this TCR beta chain is a study of blood T cell repertoires in COVID-19. The CDR3 sequence is 10 residues long. TCRdb keeps only in-frame clones here, not all; method: immunoSEQ multiplex PCR. The table shows 150,000 to 200,000 clones, with around 87% occurring only once. This clone was detected once. Germline and junction disagree at one end, which may indicate a read error. This clonotype was obtained from a man aged 35 to 55 with active or convalescent COVID-19. The sample consisted of peripheral blood. The V gene is TRBV5-7, the J gene TRBJ1-3; D remains ambiguous. TRBV5-7 is flagged as an ORF with uncertain function. The CDR3 region is CASTWERRHF. CDR3 DNA sequence: TGTGCCAGCACCTGGGAGAGGCGCCATTTT.